These 4 T cell receptor beta chains were sequenced from one sample in a study of cytomegalovirus exposure and HLA in healthy donors. The PCR made use of 60 Vbeta and 13 Jbeta primers. Some clones are missing from TCRdb's copy, which holds only in-frame ones; the method was immunoSEQ multiplex PCR. The table includes about 98,000 clones, 74% detected once. Sequenced sample: PBMCs. The receptor source for this set is a male donor in good health and CMV-seronegative.

This clone is medium-sized. The J gene is TRBJ2-1, the V gene TRBV5-1; 7 bases align to TRBD1. The ends lost 2 bases at V and 10 bases at J; junction bases unmatched: 18. This CDR3 is 17 amino acids long. CDR1 is SGHRS and CDR2 is YFSETQ in the germline V gene. The CDR3 loop reads CASSLSFGTALEGEQFF. In DNA form, the CDR3 reads TGCGCCAGCAGCTTAAGCTTCGGGACAGCCTTAGAGGGGGAGCAGTTCTTC.

The V and J genes are TRBV29-1 and TRBJ2-5, with 10 bases identical to TRBD1. TRBJ2-7 matches the DNA end more closely, so the J call is doubtful. The CDR3 consists of 15 residues. Germline CDR1 is SQVTM and CDR2 is ANQGSEA. CDR3 DNA sequence: TGCAGCGTTTCTACCGGGACAGGGGTGTCCTACGAGCAGTACTTC. Translating it yields CSVSTGTGVSYEQYF.

The rearrangement uses TRBV7-9 and TRBJ1-2, with D possibly being TRBD1 (5 bases). Looked up from germline, CDR1 is SEHNR and CDR2 is FQNEAQ (reference sequence). Trimming took 2 bases from V and 4 from J, leaving 14 bases between them. This CDR3 region has 15 residues. The CDR3 DNA is TGTGCCAGCAGCTTACCGACAGTCCCGTTCTATGGCTACACCTTC. Protein: CASSLPTVPFYGYTF.

This chain connects TRBV29-1 to TRBJ2-7; TRBD1 matches at 9 bases. This CDR3 is 17 amino acids long. The germline CDR1 and CDR2 sequences are SQVTM and ANQGSEA. The V segment lost 3 bases and the J segment 2 bases; nucleotides outside the gene matches: 14. The CDR3 loop reads CSVDDPSGTGNPYEQYF. The CDR3 DNA sequence: TGCAGCGTTGACGACCCCTCCGGGACAGGGAATCCCTACGAGCAGTACTTC.